The following is a TCR beta chain sequence with its context. The target antigen is unknown. Here immunoSEQ multiplex PCR was the method, and the copy in TCRdb shows in-frame clones only, minus some. This table has some 110,000 clones, more than 70% appearing once. The data derive from a study of T cell responses to AZD1222 COVID-19 vaccine. Overall study results and limits: Just a handful of AZD1222 recipients were seropositive at baseline. Donors were chiefly white British, with a greater number of females, and clonal diversity was perhaps underestimated. Along spike, vaccine-associated CD4 TCRs were found throughout, with dominance at 160-218 and 743-854. There were repertoire samples only from the period after the peak T cell response.

There are 15 residues in the CDR3. The germline gives CDR1 MDHEN, CDR2 SYDVKM. V was shortened by 5 bases and J by 0 bases, with 12 bases between the two germline ends. The sequences come from peripheral blood, collected on day 0 of AZD1222 vaccination. The TCR was taken from an adult in good health. The chain combines TRBV28 with TRBJ2-3, with a tentative D call TRBD1 (6 bases). CDR3 sequence: CASSAPGTSTDTQYF. The CDR3 coding sequence is TGTGCCAGCAGTGCCCCCGGGACAAGCACAGATACGCAGTATTTT.